This T cell receptor beta chain was recorded in a study of blood T cell repertoires in COVID-19. The V gene end was trimmed by 4 bases and the J gene end by 5 bases; junction bases not matched to a gene: 11. CDR3 size: 16 residues. CDR1 and CDR2 (germline): SGHNT, YENEEA. Repertoires were generated with immunoSEQ multiplex PCR, while TCRdb's copy carries only in-frame clones and drops some. The table records around 230,000 clones, 88% of them present only once. The V and J genes are TRBV11-3 and TRBJ2-1; 7 positions match TRBD2. The sequencing input was PBMCs or T cells enriched from blood (not recorded which). This TCR was recovered from a woman in her thirties or forties with acute COVID-19. The CDR3 reads CASSSRLAGEDNEQFF. As DNA, the CDR3 is TGTGCCAGCAGCTCGCGCTTAGCGGGTGAGGACAATGAGCAGTTCTTC. Full variable domain (outside the CDR3, taken from reference TRBV11-3 and TRBJ2-1): EAGVVQSPRYKIIEKKQPVAFWCNPISGHNTLYWYLQNLGQGPELLIRYENEEAVDDSQLPKDRFSAERLKGVDSTLKIQPAELGDSAVYLCASSSRLAGEDNEQFFGPGTRLTVL.